Listed below are T cell receptor beta chains from one sample, sequenced in a study of response to subunit inactivated influenza vaccine. One entry per CDR3 protein results from TCRdb running MiXCR on the RT-PCR reads. The sample includes some 300,000 distinct CDR3 sequences, approximately 20% seen only once; the top ten take about a tenth. The sample consisted of PBMCs from blood, taken 21 months after vaccination. These receptors were collected from a man between 50 and 75 years old who received an inactivated influenza vaccine. Each CDR3 is given without its conserved first and last residue. Each record gives: J gene, V gene, CDR3 protein.

TRBJ2-7,TRBV10-3,AISKSPYEQY
TRBJ2-1,TRBV29-1,SAEDRGIYNEQF
TRBJ2-5,TRBV2,ASTGQGQETQY
TRBJ1-4,TRBV3-1,ASSQLRGAEEKLF
TRBJ2-1,TRBV5-1,ASSFSAGAPYNEQF
TRBJ2-4,TRBV20-1,SAREAGQGGNIQY
TRBJ2-7,TRBV28,ASKPPGPIHNEQY
TRBJ2-7,TRBV9,ASSDRLAGGTDEQY
TRBJ2-5,TRBV29-1,SVENPRGIGETQY
TRBJ1-4,TRBV4-1,ASSQDRDTV
TRBJ1-6,TRBV27,ASSAGTGSDSPLH
TRBJ1-2,TRBV3-1,ASSHYYGYT
TRBJ1-1,TRBV7-2,ASSLRVGQRYTEAF
TRBJ2-7,TRBV19,ASSPPNLEQY
TRBJ1-1,TRBV5-1,ASSSDENTEAF
TRBJ1-5,TRBV20-1,SARVLGEQAQH
TRBJ1-1,TRBV28,ASSRPGQINTEAS
TRBJ2-3,TRBV7-9,ASSFLAYISDTQY
TRBJ2-1,TRBV4-3,ASSQAGTYEQF
TRBJ1-2,TRBV28,ASKTGQGFNYGYT
TRBJ1-5,TRBV4-3,ASSQDIRGGNQPQH
TRBJ2-7,TRBV3-1,ASSQDQGGQGYYEQY
TRBJ2-3,TRBV14,ASSKYSTDTQY
TRBJ1-1,TRBV6-2/TRBV6-3,ASSYSVRVRNTEAF
TRBJ2-1,TRBV6-1,ASILDGSYNEQF
TRBJ2-1,TRBV6-6,ASSSHSEQF
TRBJ1-4,TRBV4-3,ASSQGQAASEKLF
TRBJ2-1,TRBV20-1,SARTSGYNEQF
TRBJ1-2,TRBV4-2,ASSQAGQGSYGYT
TRBJ1-2,TRBV5-1,ASSVDREGLKSYGYT
TRBJ1-6,TRBV3-1,ASSQSWEKLTSPLH
TRBJ1-2,TRBV5-6,ASSLAGLLRAYGYT
TRBJ1-2,TRBV7-2,ASSLGGYSGGYT
TRBJ1-1,TRBV4-3,ASSQDYHDFTEAF
TRBJ1-2,TRBV9,ASSVADRGVGYT
TRBJ2-2,TRBV11-2,ASSLGGRVNTGELF
TRBJ1-1,TRBV5-1,ASSLFGGATEAF
TRBJ1-2,TRBV5-1,ASNPGGWNYGYT
TRBJ1-2,TRBV25-1,ASSDIASPDLSIGYT
TRBJ2-3,TRBV7-2,ASSSRAPTDTQY
TRBJ2-7,TRBV20-1,SAAALAGVHEQY
TRBJ1-1,TRBV7-9,ASSATGQGFTEAF
TRBJ1-5,TRBV3-1,ASSQEGHRSNQPQH
TRBJ2-6,TRBV12-3/TRBV12-4,ASSLSGGANVLT
TRBJ2-3,TRBV7-9,ASSLSGLAATDTQY
TRBJ1-2,TRBV6-5,ASSYSAINYGYT
TRBJ2-7,TRBV10-3,AISKRLAEQY
TRBJ2-2,TRBV10-3,AIKGFPTGELF
TRBJ2-7,TRBV5-1,ASSLGGQGYEQY
TRBJ2-2,TRBV4-1,ASSQVGLANTGELF
TRBJ2-1,TRBV6-2/TRBV6-3,ASSYWGFKGNEQF
TRBJ2-5,TRBV29-1,SVDPVGTGFGQRETQY
TRBJ1-2,TRBV12-3/TRBV12-4,ASSLGTWYGYT
TRBJ2-1,TRBV12-3/TRBV12-4,ASSMSREQF
TRBJ2-3,TRBV20-1,SARDTSKSGLERADTQY
TRBJ2-7,TRBV15,ATATGTIEQY
TRBJ2-3,TRBV5-1,ASSLVGGFGTDTQY
TRBJ1-2,TRBV15,ATSTDRGNVLGYT
TRBJ1-2,TRBV6-5,ASRTAPHGYT